This T cell receptor (beta chain) is from a study of graft-versus-host responses after intestinal transplantation. This CDR3 comprises 15 residues. Germline values: CDR1 LGHNA, CDR2 YNFKEQ. V shed 1 base and J 6 bases; nucleotides not matched to a gene: 6. Repertoires were generated with immunoSEQ multiplex PCR, while TCRdb's copy carries only in-frame clones and drops some. The sample lists 20,000 to 25,000 clones; approximately 40% were seen once. Labeling with CFSE marked about 200,000 responder cells, which were plated with about 200,000 irradiated, violet-dye-labeled stimulator cells. This sequence joins TRBV4-2 and TRBJ1-2, with 9 bases fitting TRBD1. The sample was alloreactive CD4+ T cells from a mixed lymphocyte reaction culture, taken before intestinal transplant. Sample subset: CFSE-low proliferating T cells sorted from approximately 6-day pre-transplant mixed lymphocyte reaction (GvH or HvG direction). The TCR sequence derives from a human patient who received an intestinal transplant. Written as DNA, the CDR3 is TGTGCCAGCAGCCAAGCGGGACAGGGATGGGATGGCTACACCTTC. This sequence encodes CASSQAGQGWDGYTF.